The TCR beta chain described here comes from a study of blood T cell repertoires in COVID-19. At the level of the study: Samples came from the United States, Italy and Spain, spanning acute and convalescent COVID-19. Sample material is recorded as cDNA or gDNA derived from T cells, B-cell-depleted T cells, or PBMCs.

This CDR3 region has 15 residues. J was trimmed by 5 bases and V by 6 bases; bases with no gene match: 5. CDR1 is MNHEY, CDR2 SVGAGI, per germline. About this clone: At the DNA level, this CDR3 is encoded by other sequences in the same sample as well.

In the original processing: Counts of nucleated cells, estimated from reference gene primer amplification, were obtained. Profiled with immunoSEQ multiplex PCR; TCRdb holds only in-frame clones, not every one. V, J and clone size derive from that table, while D and trimming were established from the DNA sequence. The profile shows 170,000 or so clones, around 80% of them singletons. The chain joins TRBV6-5 to TRBJ1-4, with TRBD1 matching over 11 bases. Sample: peripheral blood. This receptor was identified in a woman aged 55-75 years with acute or convalescent COVID-19. CDR3 sequence: CASRRTGGSNEKLFF. As DNA, the CDR3 is TGTGCCAGCAGACGGACAGGGGGCTCCAATGAAAAACTGTTTTTT.